These T cell receptor beta chains were read from a single sample in a study of T cell responses to AZD1222 COVID-19 vaccine. The protocol was immunoSEQ multiplex PCR, while the TCRdb copy is restricted to in-frame clones and leaves out a portion. The repertoire holds about 140,000 clones, with roughly 92% as singletons. The sequences come from peripheral blood, collected on day 0 of AZD1222 vaccination. Receptors were obtained from an adult in good health. The CDR3 runs from the conserved cysteine through the conserved F or W. The order of the fields is V gene, CDR3 length, J gene, clone size, D gene, CDR3 DNA, CDR3 protein. A D gene is named only where the DNA matches it firmly. Clone size is given for some rows only: seen once, a few or many times, or a class if the clone is expanded.

v_call: TRBV19
cdr3_length: 14
j_call: TRBJ2-7
clone_size: .
d_call: TRBD2
cdr3_nt: TGTGCCAGTAGGGAGCGGGGGGCAACCTACGAGCAGTACTTC
cdr3_aa: CASRERGATYEQYF

v_call: TRBV28
cdr3_length: 17
j_call: TRBJ1-4
clone_size: .
d_call: .
cdr3_nt: TGTGCCAGCAGTGTTTCCCAGGGATGGTCAACTAATGAAAAACTGTTTTTT
cdr3_aa: CASSVSQGWSTNEKLFF

v_call: TRBV3-1/TRBV3-2
cdr3_length: 16
j_call: TRBJ2-2
clone_size: .
d_call: .
cdr3_nt: TGTGCCAGCAGCCAAGGACTAGGGACGAACACCGGGGAGCTGTTTTTT
cdr3_aa: CASSQGLGTNTGELFF

v_call: TRBV11-2
cdr3_length: 16
j_call: TRBJ1-2
clone_size: .
d_call: TRBD1
cdr3_nt: TGTGCCAGCAAATTAGACATGGACAGGGTTTCGCTTGGCTACACCTTC
cdr3_aa: CASKLDMDRVSLGYTF

v_call: TRBV28
cdr3_length: 12
j_call: TRBJ2-3
clone_size: .
d_call: .
cdr3_nt: TGTGCCAGCAGGTCTAGTTCAGATACGCAGTATTTT
cdr3_aa: CASRSSSDTQYF

v_call: TRBV28
cdr3_length: 15
j_call: TRBJ1-5
clone_size: .
d_call: TRBD1
cdr3_nt: TGTGCCAGCAGTTTAAGGGGGCCCTCTAATCAAGCCCAGCATTTT
cdr3_aa: CASSLRGPSNQAQHF

v_call: TRBV14
cdr3_length: 16
j_call: TRBJ2-3
clone_size: .
d_call: .
cdr3_nt: TGTGCCAGCAGCCAAGAAATCCAGGCTGTAACAGATACGCAGTATTTT
cdr3_aa: CASSQEIQAVTDTQYF

v_call: TRBV27
cdr3_length: 15
j_call: TRBJ1-5
clone_size: .
d_call: .
cdr3_nt: TGTGCCAGCAGTTTAGGGAGGGGGGTCAATCAGCCCCAGCATTTT
cdr3_aa: CASSLGRGVNQPQHF

v_call: TRBV6-5
cdr3_length: 15
j_call: TRBJ2-7
clone_size: .
d_call: .
cdr3_nt: TGTGCCAGCAGTTACGTTGGGGACACTACCTACGAGCAGTACTTC
cdr3_aa: CASSYVGDTTYEQYF

v_call: TRBV6-5
cdr3_length: 15
j_call: TRBJ2-7
clone_size: once
d_call: .
cdr3_nt: TGTGCCAGCAGTTATTTCGGGACATCCAGCGACGAGCAGTACTTC
cdr3_aa: CASSYFGTSSDEQYF

v_call: TRBV6-1
cdr3_length: 12
j_call: TRBJ2-1
clone_size: .
d_call: .
cdr3_nt: TGTGCCAGCAGTGAATATACGGATGAGCAGTTCTTC
cdr3_aa: CASSEYTDEQFF

v_call: TRBV5-1
cdr3_length: 13
j_call: TRBJ1-1
clone_size: .
d_call: .
cdr3_nt: TGCGCCAGCAGCTTGTCCACAAACACTGAAGCTTTCTTT
cdr3_aa: CASSLSTNTEAFF

v_call: TRBV4-1
cdr3_length: 14
j_call: TRBJ2-7
clone_size: .
d_call: .
cdr3_nt: TGCGCCAGCAGCGAACCCGGGATACTCTACGAGCAGTACTTC
cdr3_aa: CASSEPGILYEQYF

v_call: TRBV5-6
cdr3_length: 16
j_call: TRBJ1-4
clone_size: once
d_call: .
cdr3_nt: TGTGCCAGCAGCCTGGGTGGGGCGGAGTCTAATGAAAAACTGTTTTTT
cdr3_aa: CASSLGGAESNEKLFF

v_call: TRBV4-1
cdr3_length: 14
j_call: TRBJ1-2
clone_size: .
d_call: .
cdr3_nt: TGCGCCAGCAACTCAGGGGAAAAAATCTCGGGCTACACCTTC
cdr3_aa: CASNSGEKISGYTF

v_call: TRBV5-1
cdr3_length: 15
j_call: TRBJ2-2
clone_size: .
d_call: .
cdr3_nt: TGCGCCAGCAGCTTACAGGGTACTGACACCGGGGAGCTGTTTTTT
cdr3_aa: CASSLQGTDTGELFF

v_call: TRBV28
cdr3_length: 14
j_call: TRBJ1-1
clone_size: .
d_call: .
cdr3_nt: TGTGCCAGCAGTTCACCTCACATGAACACTGAAGCTTTCTTT
cdr3_aa: CASSSPHMNTEAFF

v_call: TRBV19
cdr3_length: 13
j_call: TRBJ2-7
clone_size: .
d_call: TRBD1
cdr3_nt: TGTGCCACCCAGGGACAGCCTCTCGGCGAGCAGTACTTC
cdr3_aa: CATQGQPLGEQYF

v_call: TRBV7-8
cdr3_length: 17
j_call: TRBJ2-6
clone_size: .
d_call: .
cdr3_nt: TGTGCCAGCAGCCCTGGGGACCTCTCCTCTGGGGCCAACGTCCTGACTTTC
cdr3_aa: CASSPGDLSSGANVLTF

v_call: TRBV2
cdr3_length: 18
j_call: TRBJ2-2
clone_size: few
d_call: TRBD1
cdr3_nt: TGTGCCAGCAAAAAAGAGACAGGGGCAACTACAAACACCGGGGAGCTGTTTTTT
cdr3_aa: CASKKETGATTNTGELFF

v_call: TRBV5-1
cdr3_length: 15
j_call: TRBJ1-1
clone_size: .
d_call: .
cdr3_nt: TGCGCCAGCAGTCGGGAGGGAAACATGAACACTGAAGCTTTCTTT
cdr3_aa: CASSREGNMNTEAFF

v_call: TRBV3-1/TRBV3-2
cdr3_length: 13
j_call: TRBJ1-1
clone_size: .
d_call: .
cdr3_nt: TGTGCCAGCAGCCAAGATCAGGCCCAAGAAGCTTTCTTT
cdr3_aa: CASSQDQAQEAFF

v_call: TRBV2
cdr3_length: 17
j_call: TRBJ2-2
clone_size: .
d_call: TRBD2
cdr3_nt: TGTGCCAGCAGTGAAACACTAGCGGGAGGGCCCACCGGGGAGCTGTTTTTT
cdr3_aa: CASSETLAGGPTGELFF

v_call: TRBV5-4
cdr3_length: 16
j_call: TRBJ2-5
clone_size: .
d_call: TRBD2
cdr3_nt: TGTGCCAGCAGACAGACTAGCGGGAGTTCGGTAGAGACCCAGTACTTC
cdr3_aa: CASRQTSGSSVETQYF

v_call: TRBV19
cdr3_length: 14
j_call: TRBJ2-7
clone_size: once
d_call: .
cdr3_nt: TGTGCCAGTAGTATAGGCTCAGGAAGCTACGAGCAGTACTTC
cdr3_aa: CASSIGSGSYEQYF

v_call: TRBV14
cdr3_length: 14
j_call: TRBJ2-1
clone_size: .
d_call: .
cdr3_nt: TGTGCCAGCAGCCAAGGCTGGGTATACAATGAGCAGTTCTTC
cdr3_aa: CASSQGWVYNEQFF

v_call: TRBV10-3
cdr3_length: 13
j_call: TRBJ2-5
clone_size: .
d_call: .
cdr3_nt: TGTGCCACTACGGGGGCAGGGAGGGAGACCCAGTACTTC
cdr3_aa: CATTGAGRETQYF

v_call: TRBV5-1
cdr3_length: 14
j_call: TRBJ1-5
clone_size: .
d_call: .
cdr3_nt: TGCGCCAGCAGCTTGCTCGGGGGGCTGGAGCCCCAGCATTTT
cdr3_aa: CASSLLGGLEPQHF

v_call: TRBV28
cdr3_length: 13
j_call: TRBJ2-1
clone_size: once
d_call: .
cdr3_nt: TGTGCCAGCAACCTCCAGGGGGGTCCGGAGCAGTTCTTC
cdr3_aa: CASNLQGGPEQFF

v_call: TRBV7-6
cdr3_length: 12
j_call: TRBJ2-7
clone_size: .
d_call: .
cdr3_nt: TGTGCCAGCAGCTTAGGGCGAGGCGAGCAGTACTTC
cdr3_aa: CASSLGRGEQYF

v_call: TRBV19
cdr3_length: 15
j_call: TRBJ1-4
clone_size: .
d_call: .
cdr3_nt: TGTGCCAGTAGTTCCTTAAACGCCGGGGAGGAAAAACTGTTTTTT
cdr3_aa: CASSSLNAGEEKLFF

v_call: TRBV5-1
cdr3_length: 16
j_call: TRBJ2-3
clone_size: .
d_call: .
cdr3_nt: TGCGCCAGCAGCTTGGATCGCGGTACCGGCACAGATACGCAGTATTTT
cdr3_aa: CASSLDRGTGTDTQYF

v_call: TRBV11-2
cdr3_length: 14
j_call: TRBJ1-3
clone_size: .
d_call: .
cdr3_nt: TGTGCCAGCAGCTTAGGGGGCGCCGGAAACACCATATATTTT
cdr3_aa: CASSLGGAGNTIYF

v_call: TRBV27
cdr3_length: 14
j_call: TRBJ2-2
clone_size: .
d_call: .
cdr3_nt: TGTGCCAGCAGTTTCTATGGGGACACCGGGGAGCTGTTTTTT
cdr3_aa: CASSFYGDTGELFF

v_call: TRBV6-5
cdr3_length: 13
j_call: TRBJ2-7
clone_size: .
d_call: .
cdr3_nt: TGTGCCACCCAAGAGCGGGCCACCTACGAGCAGTACTTC
cdr3_aa: CATQERATYEQYF

v_call: TRBV4-1
cdr3_length: 17
j_call: TRBJ2-1
clone_size: once
d_call: TRBD2
cdr3_nt: TGCGCCAGCAGCTCCCGACTAGCGGGGATCTCCTACAATGAGCAGTTCTTC
cdr3_aa: CASSSRLAGISYNEQFF

v_call: TRBV29-1
cdr3_length: 12
j_call: TRBJ1-2
clone_size: .
d_call: .
cdr3_nt: TGCAGCGGTGGCAGCGGGAACTATGGCTACACCTTC
cdr3_aa: CSGGSGNYGYTF

v_call: TRBV2
cdr3_length: 12
j_call: TRBJ2-7
clone_size: .
d_call: TRBD2
cdr3_nt: TGTGCCAGCAGTGAAGGGGGGACTACGAAGTACTTC
cdr3_aa: CASSEGGTTKYF

v_call: TRBV5-4
cdr3_length: 11
j_call: TRBJ1-2
clone_size: .
d_call: .
cdr3_nt: TGTGCCAGCAGCGACCTCTATGGCTACACCTTC
cdr3_aa: CASSDLYGYTF

v_call: TRBV18
cdr3_length: 15
j_call: TRBJ1-2
clone_size: .
d_call: .
cdr3_nt: TGTGCCAGCTCACCAGGCCAGAGCCGAAACTATGGCTACACCTTC
cdr3_aa: CASSPGQSRNYGYTF

v_call: TRBV6-1
cdr3_length: 14
j_call: TRBJ2-1
clone_size: few
d_call: TRBD1
cdr3_nt: TGTGCCAGCAGTGAAATTCCAGGGGGCGATGAGCAGTTCTTC
cdr3_aa: CASSEIPGGDEQFF

v_call: TRBV7-7
cdr3_length: 13
j_call: TRBJ2-3
clone_size: .
d_call: .
cdr3_nt: TGTGCTAGCAGCTTAGACCTAGCGGATACGCAGTATTTT
cdr3_aa: CASSLDLADTQYF

v_call: TRBV19
cdr3_length: 15
j_call: TRBJ1-2
clone_size: .
d_call: TRBD1
cdr3_nt: TGTGCCAGTACCGGGACAGGGCACTCTAACTATGGCTACACCTTC
cdr3_aa: CASTGTGHSNYGYTF

v_call: TRBV14
cdr3_length: 16
j_call: TRBJ2-1
clone_size: .
d_call: TRBD2
cdr3_nt: TGTGCCAGCAGCTCCCGCGGGGGGGCGGTTCACGATGAGCAGTTCTTC
cdr3_aa: CASSSRGGAVHDEQFF

v_call: TRBV28
cdr3_length: 13
j_call: TRBJ1-5
clone_size: .
d_call: .
cdr3_nt: TGTGCCCATTCGATGTATAGCAATCAGCCCCAGCATTTT
cdr3_aa: CAHSMYSNQPQHF

v_call: TRBV7-2
cdr3_length: 15
j_call: TRBJ1-4
clone_size: .
d_call: .
cdr3_nt: TGTGCCAGCAGCTTAGTCGCGGCTTATAATGAAAAACTGTTTTTT
cdr3_aa: CASSLVAAYNEKLFF

v_call: TRBV5-4
cdr3_length: 15
j_call: TRBJ1-1
clone_size: .
d_call: .
cdr3_nt: TGTGCCAGCAGCTTGGTAACAGGGACGGACACTGAAGCTTTCTTT
cdr3_aa: CASSLVTGTDTEAFF

v_call: TRBV27
cdr3_length: 14
j_call: TRBJ2-3
clone_size: .
d_call: .
cdr3_nt: TGTGCCAGCAGTCCCCTATTGGGGGCAGATACGCAGTATTTT
cdr3_aa: CASSPLLGADTQYF

v_call: TRBV28
cdr3_length: 15
j_call: TRBJ2-1
clone_size: .
d_call: TRBD2
cdr3_nt: TGTGCCAGCAGTCAGCGGGGGGGCAAGTACAATGAGCAGTTCTTC
cdr3_aa: CASSQRGGKYNEQFF

v_call: TRBV27
cdr3_length: 16
j_call: TRBJ2-5
clone_size: .
d_call: TRBD1
cdr3_nt: TGTGCCAGCAGTACCCAGGGACAGGGCAAGGGAGAGACCCAGTACTTC
cdr3_aa: CASSTQGQGKGETQYF

v_call: TRBV7-2
cdr3_length: 13
j_call: TRBJ1-2
clone_size: .
d_call: .
cdr3_nt: TGTGCCAGCAGCAAGGCGGCGGGCTATGGCTACACCTTC
cdr3_aa: CASSKAAGYGYTF